This T cell receptor beta chain was retrieved from a study of blood T cells in healthy people across ages. The CDR3 is 13 amino acids. Trimming took 3 bases from V and 6 from J; bases not matched to a gene: 7. Germline CDR1 reads SQVTM; CDR2 reads ANQGSEA. Sample-barcoded 5' priming and a J-beta primer mix drove a second PCR of roughly 7 to 11 cycles. TCRdb fed the 5' RACE reads into MiXCR, producing one record per CDR3 protein. The sample records roughly 700,000 distinct CDR3 sequences, 25% being singletons. The same sample was also studied in work on T cells of mothers and their children. This second study says: RNA was extracted, and all of it went into cDNA synthesis at roughly 1.6 ug per 15 ul. Sequencing returned over 9 million TCR beta CDR3 reads per mother and approximately 3 million per child.

This TCR came from a boy aged 5-17 years in good health. V and J are TRBV29-1 and TRBJ1-1; TRBD1 aligns across 7 bases. The sample was blood. CDR3 sequence: CSVETGQEAEAFF. CDR3 coding DNA: TGCAGCGTTGAGACCGGACAGGAGGCTGAAGCTTTCTTT.